The entry below gives a single T cell receptor (beta chain) sequence along with its context. Its specificity is not known. This entry is derived from a study of OX40 agonist ivuxolimab in advanced cancers. Study details: Dose-escalation patients were diagnosed with hepatocellular carcinoma, melanoma, renal cell cancer or head and neck cancer.

Study-level points and caveats: Clonal expansion was seen in CD4+ and CD8+ blood T cells by week 6 at 0.1 to 3.0 mg/kg. Researchers did not determine the expanded peripheral T cells' antigen specificity. Expanded clones tended on average to be more numerous among CD8+ T cells than CD4+.

The data were produced by immunoSEQ multiplex PCR, yet TCRdb's version contains in-frame clones alone and is incomplete. The sample has under 15,000 clones, under 80% seen once. The CDR3 consists of 15 residues. Trimming took 4 bases from V and 0 from J, leaving 10 bases between them. In germline, CDR1 is SEHNR, CDR2 FQNEAQ (reference sequence). The material sequenced was CD4+ or CD8+ T cells sorted from blood, taken in a trial of the OX40 agonist ivuxolimab. This rearrangement joins TRBV7-9 to TRBJ2-1; no firm D call. The clonotype originates from an adult with an advanced solid tumor such as melanoma, head and neck, liver or kidney cancer. Here the CDR3 DNA reads TGTGCCAGCAGCTCCTACATCGACTCCTACAATGAGCAGTTCTTC. Translated: CASSSYIDSYNEQFF. Full variable domain (missing parts from reference TRBV7-9 and TRBJ2-1): DTGVSQNPRHKITKRGQNVTFRCDPISEHNRLYWYRQTLGQGPEFLTYFQNEAQLEKSRLLSDRFSAERPKGSFSTLEIQRTEQGDSAMYLCASSSYIDSYNEQFFGPGTRLTVL.